Each of the 24 T cell receptor beta chains below was sequenced from the same sample in a study of somatic mutations in cytotoxic T cells in rheumatoid arthritis. Clones were read by immunoSEQ multiplex PCR, and TCRdb kept only the in-frame ones, dropping some. The sample consists of 20,000 to 25,000 clones, roughly 80% of them appearing once. Sequenced material: CD8+ T cells sorted from blood. The source is an adult with rheumatoid arthritis.

The V gene is TRBV6-4, the J gene TRBJ1-6; D is ambiguous. The germline V gene has CDR1 MRHNA and CDR2 SNTAGT. The V and J ends lost 3 bases and 6 bases respectively, with 6 bases between them. CDR3 length equals 13 residues. DNA for the CDR3: TGTGCCAGCAGTGAGGGGTTTAATTCACCCCTCCACTTT. Residues: CASSEGFNSPLHF.

The chain recombines TRBV7-9 with TRBJ2-2, with 7 bases matching TRBD2. Per the germline V gene, CDR1 is SEHNR and CDR2 is FQNEAQ (reference sequence). The CDR3 contains 16 residues. The trim removed 6 bases at V and 6 bases at J, leaving 13 bases unmatched. The CDR3 sequence: CASRTGTTSAAGELFF. CDR3 nucleotides: TGTGCCAGCAGGACCGGGACTACTTCTGCTGCCGGGGAGCTGTTTTTT.

The chain recombines TRBV4-1 with TRBJ2-7; D is possibly TRBD1 (6 bases). Germline CDR1 is MGHRA and CDR2 is YSYEKL. Between the trimmed V and J ends, which lost 1 base and 3 bases, there was a span of 16 bases. This CDR3 comprises 16 residues. CDR3 bases: TGCGCCAGCAGCCAAGTTGTGAACAGGGAAAGCTACGAGCAGTACTTC. Encoded protein: CASSQVVNRESYEQYF.

The J gene is TRBJ2-7, the V gene TRBV7-9; D might be TRBD1 or TRBD2, each matching 5 bases. V was pared by 4 bases and J by 3 bases, with 16 bases between. Germline CDR1 reads SEHNR; CDR2 reads FQNEAQ (reference sequence). The CDR3 length is 15 residues. The CDR3 spells CASSWGQGGSYEQYF. CDR3 sequence (DNA): TGTGCCAGCAGCTGGGGCCAAGGTGGGAGCTACGAGCAGTACTTC.

This clone came up a few times. The gene calls are TRBV6-1 and TRBJ2-7; D is uncertain. Per the germline V gene, CDR1 is MNHNS and CDR2 is SASEGT. Between the trimmed V and J ends, which lost 0 bases and 0 bases, there was a span of 9 bases. This CDR3 spans 15 amino acids. DNA for the CDR3: TGTGCCAGCAGTGAAGCGTACAGTACCTCCTACGAGCAGTACTTC. This gives the protein CASSEAYSTSYEQYF.

The CDR3 region is CASSEESGYNSPLHF. CDR3 bases: TGTGCCAGCAGTGAAGAATCTGGCTATAATTCACCCCTCCACTTT. The J gene is TRBJ1-6, the V gene TRBV2; D unclear. V was cut by 1 base and J by 3 bases, with 7 bases left in between. Germline lookup yields CDR1 SNHLY and CDR2 FYNNEI. The CDR3 length is 15 residues.

The chain employs TRBV11-2 and TRBJ2-3; D is uncertain. Trimming removed 1 base at V and 2 bases at J, with 13 bases between. In germline, CDR1 is SGHAT, CDR2 FQNNGV. CDR3 size: 16 residues. Written as DNA, the CDR3 is TGTGCCAGCAGCTTAGGATATCACGGTGACACAGATACGCAGTATTTT. Protein sequence: CASSLGYHGDTDTQYF.

V and J are TRBV5-1 and TRBJ2-2; TRBD1 aligns across 7 bases. The CDR3 length is 15 residues. Trimming cost V 2 bases and J 6 bases; bases outside gene matches: 7. Germline V CDR1 and CDR2: SGHRS, YFSETQ. CDR3 DNA sequence: TGCGCCAGCAGCTTCCTAGAGGGGGCTGCCGGGGAGCTGTTTTTT. As protein: CASSFLEGAAGELFF.

This clone ranks as medium-sized (0.01 to 0.1%). The genes are TRBV4-1 and TRBJ1-5; tentatively, D is TRBD1 (5 bases). This CDR3 has 14 amino acids. The V gene's germline CDR1 is MGHRA and CDR2 YSYEKL. V gave up 0 bases and J gave up 5 bases, with 8 bases separating them. CDR3 in amino acids: CASSQEAGYQPQHF. The CDR3 bases are TGCGCCAGCAGCCAAGAAGCAGGGTATCAGCCCCAGCATTTT.

This clone was seen a single time. The chain joins TRBV6-1 to TRBJ2-7; D gene uncertain. Germline V gene sequence: CDR1 MNHNS, CDR2 SASEGT. This CDR3 spans 15 amino acids. V shed 2 bases and J shed 2 bases, with 13 bases lying between them. CDR3 in amino acids: CASSERRGRAYEQYF. The CDR3 nucleotides read TGTGCCAGCAGTGAAAGGCGTGGCAGAGCCTACGAGCAGTACTTC.

The V call is TRBV2, the J call TRBJ1-1; no firm D call. The CDR3 totals 15 residues. Germline values: CDR1 SNHLY, CDR2 FYNNEI. V was pared by 5 bases and J by 1 base, with 14 bases between. CDR3 amino acids: CASSNILGANTEAFF. Here the CDR3 DNA reads TGTGCCAGCAGTAACATCTTGGGAGCGAACACTGAAGCTTTCTTT.

The chain has TRBV6-1 and TRBJ2-3, with 7 positions matching TRBD2. Trimming at V came to 1 base and at J to 4 bases, leaving 8 bases not matched to a gene. The V gene's germline CDR1 is MNHNS and CDR2 SASEGT. This CDR3 is built from 16 residues. The CDR3 DNA sequence: TGTGCCAGCAGTGAAGGGGGGGGAGTAAGGGCAGATACGCAGTATTTT. The encoded protein is CASSEGGGVRADTQYF.

This chain connects TRBV5-1 to TRBJ2-1; 13 bases match TRBD2. After removal of 1 base from V and 9 bases from J, the junction contained 4 bases not matched to a gene. From germline, CDR1 is SGHRS and CDR2 YFSETQ. The CDR3 contains 15 residues. Written as DNA, the CDR3 is TGCGCCAGCAGCTTGTCCGGGACTAGCGGGGTTGAGCAGTTCTTC. Its translation is CASSLSGTSGVEQFF.

The chain carries TRBV19 and TRBJ1-1; D not resolved. The V and J ends lost 4 bases and 10 bases respectively, with 13 bases between them. CDR3 length: 12 residues. Germline CDR1 reads LNHDA; CDR2 reads SQIVND (reference sequence). CDR3: CASSTRDPGAFF. The CDR3 DNA follows: TGTGCCAGTAGTACCCGAGACCCCGGAGCTTTCTTT.

The CDR3 here is CASSSYWGLAYEQYF. The DNA for the CDR3 is TGTGCCAGCTCTTCGTACTGGGGACTAGCCTACGAGCAGTACTTC. The rearrangement links TRBV7-6 to TRBJ2-7; 8 bases line up with TRBD2. The germline CDR1 and CDR2 sequences are SGHVS and FNYEAQ. J was trimmed by 2 bases and V by 8 bases; bases with no gene match: 11. The CDR3 contains 15 residues.

The gene calls are TRBV7-6 and TRBJ2-7; no clear D gene. Trimming removed 3 bases from V and 6 bases from J, with 18 bases in between. The length of the CDR3 is 15 residues. Germline loops: CDR1 SGHVS, CDR2 FNYEAQ. DNA for the CDR3: TGTGCCAGCAGCTTTCTGCAGGCCGTCGGTGGCGAGCAGTACTTC. Protein: CASSFLQAVGGEQYF. Together with reference TRBV7-6 and TRBJ2-7, the CDR3 gives the full variable domain: GAGVSQSPRYKVTKRGQDVALRCDPISGHVSLYWYRQALGQGPEFLTYFNYEAQQDKSGLPNDRFSAERPEGSISTLTIQRTEQRDSAMYRCASSFLQAVGGEQYFGPGTRLTVT.

This clone has a single count. This chain connects TRBV29-1 to TRBJ2-3; D ambiguous. Germline lookup yields CDR1 SQVTM and CDR2 ANQGSEA. The CDR3 runs 10 residues. Trimming cost V 7 bases and J 5 bases, with 7 bases left between them. As DNA, the CDR3 is TGCAGCGCCACGGGAGATACGCAGTATTTT. Translating gives CSATGDTQYF.

The chain joins TRBV27 to TRBJ1-1; 7 bases are shared with TRBD1. The CDR3 covers 18 residues. Germline assignment: CDR1 MNHEY and CDR2 SMNVEV (reference sequence). J was trimmed by 1 base and V by 7 bases; bases with no gene match: 18. The CDR3 reads CASTQIAGGGITNTEAFF. CDR3 coding DNA: TGTGCCAGCACTCAAATTGCAGGGGGAGGGATAACGAACACTGAAGCTTTCTTT.

CDR3 residues: CASSLNPYEQYF. CDR3 sequence (DNA): TGTGCCAGCAGCTTAAACCCCTACGAGCAGTACTTC. The V and J genes are TRBV7-2 and TRBJ2-7; D uncertain. Trimming stripped 2 bases from V and 2 bases from J, with 4 bases between. CDR1 is SGHTA and CDR2 is FQGNSA in the germline V gene. The CDR3 is 12 residues long.

J is TRBJ2-1 and V is TRBV7-9; 8 bases map to TRBD1. From germline, CDR1 is SEHNR and CDR2 FQNEAQ (reference sequence). CDR3 length equals 14 residues. After removal of 7 bases from V and 5 bases from J, the junction contained 7 bases not matched to a gene. The CDR3 DNA reads as TGTGCCAGCAAATCCGGGACAGGTCACAATGAGCAGTTCTTC. Translation gives CASKSGTGHNEQFF.

The rearrangement joins TRBV16 to TRBJ2-3; perhaps TRBD2 as D (5 bases). Germline CDR1 reads KGHSY; CDR2 reads FQNENV. Deletions cut 0 bases from V and 2 bases from J, with 15 bases between. The length of the CDR3 is 17 residues. CDR3 nucleotides: TGTGCCAGCAGCCAATCGTCGGGGATGAGGTTCACAGATACGCAGTATTTT. Its protein product is CASSQSSGMRFTDTQYF.

The chain links TRBV29-1 to TRBJ2-7; 7 nucleotides agree with TRBD1. After removal of 4 bases from V and 2 bases from J, the junction contained 5 bases not matched to a gene. The CDR3 has 13 amino acids. Germline V lookup: CDR1 SQVTM, CDR2 ANQGSEA. Written as DNA, the CDR3 is TGCAGCGTTGTTCTACAGGGGCCCTACGAGCAGTACTTC. This translates into CSVVLQGPYEQYF.

For the CDR3, the DNA is TGTGCCACCAGCAGAGGAGAGGGGACCTACGAGCAGTACTTC. This translates into CATSRGEGTYEQYF. J is TRBJ2-7 and V is TRBV15; D possibly matches TRBD1 or TRBD2 (5 bases each). Trimming pared 1 base from V and 2 bases from J, leaving 9 bases between. CDR3 size: 14 residues. Looked up from germline, CDR1 is LNHNV and CDR2 is YYDKDF (reference sequence).

CDR3 in amino acids: CASSQEGLGHLGDEQFF. The CDR3 bases are TGCGCCAGCAGCCAAGAGGGTTTAGGACACCTAGGGGATGAGCAGTTCTTC. The V gene is TRBV4-1, the J gene TRBJ2-1, with a possible D match to TRBD1 (5 bases). The CDR3 runs 17 residues. From germline, CDR1 is MGHRA and CDR2 YSYEKL. V lost 0 bases and J lost 8, with 20 bases in between.